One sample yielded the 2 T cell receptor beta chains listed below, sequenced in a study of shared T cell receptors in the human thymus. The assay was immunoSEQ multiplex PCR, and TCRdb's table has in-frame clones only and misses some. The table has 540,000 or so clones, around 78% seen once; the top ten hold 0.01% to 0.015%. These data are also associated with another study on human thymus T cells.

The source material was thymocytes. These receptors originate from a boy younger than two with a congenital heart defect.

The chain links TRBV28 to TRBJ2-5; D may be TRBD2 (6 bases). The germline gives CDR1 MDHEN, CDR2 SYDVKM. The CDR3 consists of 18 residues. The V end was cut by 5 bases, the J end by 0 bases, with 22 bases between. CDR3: CASSEVGWGGDYQETQYF. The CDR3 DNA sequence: TGTGCCAGCAGTGAGGTCGGATGGGGCGGGGATTACCAAGAGACCCAGTACTTC.

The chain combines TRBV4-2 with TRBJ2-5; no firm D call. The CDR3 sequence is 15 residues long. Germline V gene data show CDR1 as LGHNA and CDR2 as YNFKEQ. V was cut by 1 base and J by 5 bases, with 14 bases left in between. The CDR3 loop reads CASSQGPRWAETQYF. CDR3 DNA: TGTGCCAGCAGCCAAGGCCCCAGGTGGGCCGAGACCCAGTACTTC.